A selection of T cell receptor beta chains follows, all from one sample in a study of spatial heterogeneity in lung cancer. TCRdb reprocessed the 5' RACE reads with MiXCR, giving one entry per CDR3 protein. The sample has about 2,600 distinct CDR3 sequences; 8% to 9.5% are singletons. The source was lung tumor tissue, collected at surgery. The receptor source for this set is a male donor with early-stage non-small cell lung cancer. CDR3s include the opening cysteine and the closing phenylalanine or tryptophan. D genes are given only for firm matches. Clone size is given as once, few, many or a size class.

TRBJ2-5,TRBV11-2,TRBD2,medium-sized,CASSLHSSGVQETQYF,TGTGCCAGCAGCTTACATTCTAGCGGGGTCCAAGAGACCCAGTACTTC
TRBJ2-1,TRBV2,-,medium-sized,CASSSYYNEQFF,TGTGCCAGCAGTTCCTACTACAATGAGCAGTTCTTC
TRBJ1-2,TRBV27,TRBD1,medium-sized,CASSFGTAHGYTF,TGTGCCAGCAGTTTTGGGACAGCTCATGGCTACACCTTC
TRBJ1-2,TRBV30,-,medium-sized,CAWNYRIYGYTF,TGTGCCTGGAATTACAGAATCTATGGCTACACCTTC
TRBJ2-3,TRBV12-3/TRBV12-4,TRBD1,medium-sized,CASSSRRTGLSTDTQYF,TGTGCCAGCAGTTCCCGAAGGACAGGACTTAGCACAGATACGCAGTATTTT
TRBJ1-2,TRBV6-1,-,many,CASTPGGGLNYGYTF,TGTGCCAGCACTCCAGGTGGGGGGCTTAACTATGGCTACACCTTC
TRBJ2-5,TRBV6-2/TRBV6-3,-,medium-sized,CASSYLGLSPQETQYF,TGTGCCAGCAGTTACTTAGGATTATCACCTCAAGAGACCCAGTACTTC
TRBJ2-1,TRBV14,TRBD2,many,CASSPQRGVYNEQFF,TGTGCCAGCAGCCCGCAGCGGGGGGTATACAATGAGCAGTTCTTC
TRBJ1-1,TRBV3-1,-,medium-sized,CASSQGLDRWNTEAFF,TGTGCCAGCAGCCAAGGTCTCGACAGATGGAACACTGAAGCTTTCTTT
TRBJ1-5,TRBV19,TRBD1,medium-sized,CASSVAGTVRSRDNQPQHF,TGTGCCAGTAGCGTCGCCGGGACAGTGCGTTCCCGGGACAATCAGCCCCAGCATTTT
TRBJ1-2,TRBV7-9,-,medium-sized,CASSLEHDNYGYTF,TGTGCCAGCAGCCTAGAACACGATAACTATGGCTACACCTTC
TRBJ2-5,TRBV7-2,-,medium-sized,CASSRGRSGTQYF,TGTGCCAGCAGCCGAGGACGTTCGGGGACCCAGTACTTC
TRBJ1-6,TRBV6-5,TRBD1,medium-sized,CASSYGDRNSPLHF,TGTGCCAGCAGTTACGGGGACAGGAATTCACCCCTCCACTTT
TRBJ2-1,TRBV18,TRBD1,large,CASSETGYYNEQFF,TGTGCCAGCTCAGAGACAGGGTATTACAATGAGCAGTTCTTC
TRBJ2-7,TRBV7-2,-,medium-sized,CASSLDGIAYEQYF,TGTGCCAGCAGCTTAGACGGGATAGCCTACGAGCAGTACTTC
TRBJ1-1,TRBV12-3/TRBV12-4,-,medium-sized,CASSPRGGKGTEAFF,TGTGCCAGCAGTCCAAGGGGGGGGAAGGGCACTGAAGCTTTCTTT